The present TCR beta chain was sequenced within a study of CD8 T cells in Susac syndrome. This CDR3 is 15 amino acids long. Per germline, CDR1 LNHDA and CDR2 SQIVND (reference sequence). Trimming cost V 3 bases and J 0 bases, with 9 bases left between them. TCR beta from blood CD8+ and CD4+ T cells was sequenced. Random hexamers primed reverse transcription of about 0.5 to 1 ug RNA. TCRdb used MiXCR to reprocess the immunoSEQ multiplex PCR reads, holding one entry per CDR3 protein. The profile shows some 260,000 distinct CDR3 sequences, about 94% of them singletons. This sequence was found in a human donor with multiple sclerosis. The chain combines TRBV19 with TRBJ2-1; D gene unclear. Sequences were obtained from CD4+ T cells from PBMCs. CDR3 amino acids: CASSIQASSYNEQFF. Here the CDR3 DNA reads TGTGCCAGTAGTATTCAGGCGAGCTCCTACAATGAGCAGTTCTTC.